One TCR beta chain is described in this entry. What it binds is not known. The junction departs from germline at one end; a sequencing error may be responsible. The CDR3 loop spans 13 amino acids. Per the germline V gene, CDR1 is SEHNR and CDR2 is FQNEAQ (reference sequence). This record belongs to a study of cytomegalovirus exposure and HLA in healthy donors. The PCR ran on 60 Vbeta and 13 Jbeta primers. Generated by immunoSEQ multiplex PCR, the TCRdb table keeps only in-frame clones and is missing some. This table has about 82,000 clones, 60% to 80% appearing once. Whole-study findings and limits: An assumption of roughly uniform sequencing depth across donors underlay the presence/absence analyses.

This TCR was sampled from a woman in her forties or fifties in good health and CMV-seropositive. Material: PBMCs. The chain carries TRBV7-9 and TRBJ1-1, with a weak D call TRBD1 (6 bases). The CDR3 DNA reads TGTTCCAGCAGCCTTACAGGGTCCACTGAAGCTTTCTTT. Translated, it gives CSSSLTGSTEAFF.